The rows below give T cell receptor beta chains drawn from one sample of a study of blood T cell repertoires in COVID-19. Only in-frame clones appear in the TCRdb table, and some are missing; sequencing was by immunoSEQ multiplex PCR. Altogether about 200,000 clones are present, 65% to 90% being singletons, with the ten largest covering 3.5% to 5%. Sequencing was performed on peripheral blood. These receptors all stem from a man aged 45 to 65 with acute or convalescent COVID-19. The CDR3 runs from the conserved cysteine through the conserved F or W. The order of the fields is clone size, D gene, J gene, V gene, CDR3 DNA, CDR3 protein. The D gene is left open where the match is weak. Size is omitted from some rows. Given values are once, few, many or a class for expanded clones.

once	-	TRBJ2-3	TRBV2	TGTGCCAGTCGTCGGGGGGCAAGCACAGATACGCAGTATTTT	CASRRGASTDTQYF
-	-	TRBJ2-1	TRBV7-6	TGTGCCAGCAGCTTAGGTCTAGCGCGGAACGCCGAGCAGTTCTTC	CASSLGLARNAEQFF
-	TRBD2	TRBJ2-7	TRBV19	TGTGCCAGTAGTCCCGGACTAGCGGGGAAGCTCTACGAGCAGTACTTC	CASSPGLAGKLYEQYF
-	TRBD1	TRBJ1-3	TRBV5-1	TGCGCCAGCAGCACTGAGGGGGCGCGAGGAAACACCATATATTTT	CASSTEGARGNTIYF
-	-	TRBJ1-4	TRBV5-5	TGTGCCAGTCAGACAGGATCCCTTAATGAAAAACTGTTTTTT	CASQTGSLNEKLFF
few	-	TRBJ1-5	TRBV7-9	TGTGCCAGCAGCTTAGACCCGGGACCCCAGCATTTT	CASSLDPGPQHF
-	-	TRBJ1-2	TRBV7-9	TGTGCCAGCAGCCTCCAGGGCAACTATGGCTACACCTTC	CASSLQGNYGYTF
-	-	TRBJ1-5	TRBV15	TGTGCCACTACCCTTCAGGGTGAGGGCAATCAGCCCCAGCATTTT	CATTLQGEGNQPQHF
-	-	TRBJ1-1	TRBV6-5	TGTGCCAGCAGTTTCCGGGGTCGGGACACTGAAGCTTTCTTT	CASSFRGRDTEAFF
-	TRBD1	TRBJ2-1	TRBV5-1	TGCGCCAGCAGCTTGTCCGACAGGGTCCCGTTCTTC	CASSLSDRVPFF
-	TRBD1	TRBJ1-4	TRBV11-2	TGTGCCAGCAGCTTAGCGGGACAGGGAGGCGAAAAACTGTTTTTT	CASSLAGQGGEKLFF
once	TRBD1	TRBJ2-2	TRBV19	TGTGCCAGTAGTTCCGGGACAGATAACACCGGGGAGCTGTTTTTT	CASSSGTDNTGELFF
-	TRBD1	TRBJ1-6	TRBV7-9	TGTGCCAGCAGCTTACAGGGGGGAAATAATTCACCCCTCCACTTT	CASSLQGGNNSPLHF
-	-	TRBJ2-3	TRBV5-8	TGTGCCAGCAGGGTCAGGGGTACTAGCACAGATACGCAGTATTTT	CASRVRGTSTDTQYF
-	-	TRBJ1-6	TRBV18	TGTGCCAGCTCACCATCGGCAGGGGATGGTTCACCCCTCCACTTT	CASSPSAGDGSPLHF
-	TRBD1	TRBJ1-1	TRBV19	TGTGCCAGTAGTAGAGGAGGGGGCAGGAACACTGAAGCTTTCTTT	CASSRGGGRNTEAFF
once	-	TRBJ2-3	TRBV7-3	TGTGCCAGCAGCTTAGGCCGGGGAACAGATACGCAGTATTTT	CASSLGRGTDTQYF
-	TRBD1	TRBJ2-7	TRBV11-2	TGTGCCAGCAGCATCGGGACAGGGGGTACCTACGAGCAGTACTTC	CASSIGTGGTYEQYF
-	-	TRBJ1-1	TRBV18	TGTGCCAGCTCGGCCCGGGATGGGAATGAAGCTTTCTTT	CASSARDGNEAFF
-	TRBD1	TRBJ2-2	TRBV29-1	TGCAGCGTTAGCGGACAGGGTAGGAGCACCGGGGAGCTGTTTTTT	CSVSGQGRSTGELFF
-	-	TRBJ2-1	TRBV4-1	TGCGCCAGCAGCCCCGCCCCCCTAGGCGATGAGCAGTTCTTC	CASSPAPLGDEQFF
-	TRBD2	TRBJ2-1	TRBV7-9	TGTGCCAGCAGTCTCACTAGCGGGGGCTCCAATGAGCAGTTCTTC	CASSLTSGGSNEQFF
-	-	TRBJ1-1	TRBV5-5	TGTGCCAGCAGCCCTCGGGGGTTGGCCACTGAAGCTTTCTTT	CASSPRGLATEAFF
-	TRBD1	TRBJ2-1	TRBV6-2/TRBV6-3	TGTGCCAGCAGTTACTTCCCCAGGACAGGGCTGGGTGAGCAGTTCTTC	CASSYFPRTGLGEQFF
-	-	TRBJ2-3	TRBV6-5	TGTGCCAGCAGCCTACTCCCCAGGGCAGATACGCAGTATTTT	CASSLLPRADTQYF
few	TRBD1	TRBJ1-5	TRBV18	TGTGCCAGCTCACCACCCCTACTCGGGACAGGGGGTAACAATAGCAATCAGCCCCAGCATTTT	CASSPPLLGTGGNNSNQPQHF
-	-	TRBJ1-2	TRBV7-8	TGTGCCAGCAGCCCCCGCCGAGGACCTAGGGAGGGCTACACCTTC	CASSPRRGPREGYTF
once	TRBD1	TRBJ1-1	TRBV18	TGTGCCAGCTCACAAGACAGGGGCGTCACTGAAGCTTTCTTT	CASSQDRGVTEAFF
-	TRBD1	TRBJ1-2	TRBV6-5	TGTGCCAGCAGTAGGGACAGCCAGCGGGGCTACACCTTC	CASSRDSQRGYTF
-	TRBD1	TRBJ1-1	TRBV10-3	TGTGCCATCAGCAAGGGACAGGCCAACACTGAAGCTTTCTTT	CAISKGQANTEAFF
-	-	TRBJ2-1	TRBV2	TGTGCCAGCATATTGGGGGCGGTCTACAATGAGCAGTTCTTC	CASILGAVYNEQFF
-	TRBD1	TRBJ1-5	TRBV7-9	TGTGCCAGCAGCTTAGGGACAGGCTACCAGCCCCAGCATTTT	CASSLGTGYQPQHF
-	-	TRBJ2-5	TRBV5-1	TGCGCCAGCAGCTCTTCCCCTAGGGGCCAAGAGACCCAGTACTTC	CASSSSPRGQETQYF
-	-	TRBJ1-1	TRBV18	TGTGCCAGCTCAAAGACTACGAACACTGAAGCTTTCTTT	CASSKTTNTEAFF
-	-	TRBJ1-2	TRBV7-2	TGTGCCAGCAGCCCCGGTGGACTGGGCTATGGCTACACCTTC	CASSPGGLGYGYTF
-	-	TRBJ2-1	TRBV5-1	TGCGCCAGCAGCTTGGGAGCAGGGCCCACCTACAATGAGCAGTTCTTC	CASSLGAGPTYNEQFF
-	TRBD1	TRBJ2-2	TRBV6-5	TGTGCCAGCAGTTGGGGACAGGGGGCGGGGACCGGGGAGCTGTTTTTT	CASSWGQGAGTGELFF
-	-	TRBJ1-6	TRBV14	TGTGCCAGCAGCCAAGAGAGGGGGACACCCCTCCACTTT	CASSQERGTPLHF
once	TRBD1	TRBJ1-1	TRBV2	TGTGCCAGCCGGGACAGAGACACTGAAGCTTTCTTT	CASRDRDTEAFF
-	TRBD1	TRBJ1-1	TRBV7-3	TGTGCCAGCAGCAATCAGGGACAGCTGACTGAAGCTTTCTTT	CASSNQGQLTEAFF
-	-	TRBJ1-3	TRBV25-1	TGTGCCAGCAGTTCACAGGGTAGAGTTGGAAACACCATATATTTT	CASSSQGRVGNTIYF
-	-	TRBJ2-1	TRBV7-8	TGTGCCAGCAGCCCGGGGCCGGGACTCCCACCCTACAATGAGCAGTTCTTC	CASSPGPGLPPYNEQFF
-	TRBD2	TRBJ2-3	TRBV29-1	TGCAGCGTTGCCGGGGGGATTAGCACAGATACGCAGTATTTT	CSVAGGISTDTQYF
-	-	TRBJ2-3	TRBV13	TGTGCCAGCAGCTACACTAGCAGTGATACGCAGTATTTT	CASSYTSSDTQYF
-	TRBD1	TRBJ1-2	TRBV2	TGTGCCAGCAGTGACCAGGGGGAAGATGGCTACACCTTC	CASSDQGEDGYTF
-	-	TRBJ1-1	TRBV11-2	TGTGCCAGCAGCTTAGCCCCGGGACAGAACACTGAAGCTTTCTTT	CASSLAPGQNTEAFF
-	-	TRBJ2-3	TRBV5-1	TGCGCCAGCAGCTTGGGGGGGACAACCCGGTTGGATACGCAGTATTTT	CASSLGGTTRLDTQYF
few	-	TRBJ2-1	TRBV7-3	TGTGCCAGCAGCCCAGGGGGACTCCAAGGGGAGCAGTTCTTC	CASSPGGLQGEQFF
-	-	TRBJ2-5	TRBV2	TGTGCCAGCAGTGTAGAAAACCAAGAGACCCAGTACTTC	CASSVENQETQYF